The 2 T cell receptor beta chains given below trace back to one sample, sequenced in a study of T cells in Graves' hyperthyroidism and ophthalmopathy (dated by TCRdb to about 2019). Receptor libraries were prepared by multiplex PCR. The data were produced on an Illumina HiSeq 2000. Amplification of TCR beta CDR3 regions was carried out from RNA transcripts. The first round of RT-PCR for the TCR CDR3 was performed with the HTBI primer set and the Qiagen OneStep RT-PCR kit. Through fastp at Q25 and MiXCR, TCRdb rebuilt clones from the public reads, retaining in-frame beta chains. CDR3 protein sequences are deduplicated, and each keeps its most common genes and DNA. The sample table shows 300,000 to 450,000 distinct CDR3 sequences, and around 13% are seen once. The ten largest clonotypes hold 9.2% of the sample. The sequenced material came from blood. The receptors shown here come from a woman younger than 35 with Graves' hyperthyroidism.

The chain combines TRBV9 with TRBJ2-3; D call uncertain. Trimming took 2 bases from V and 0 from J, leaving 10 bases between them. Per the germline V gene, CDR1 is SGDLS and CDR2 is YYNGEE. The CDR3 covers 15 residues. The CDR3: CASSVPAESTDTQYF. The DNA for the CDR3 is TGTGCCAGCAGCGTCCCGGCAGAGAGCACAGATACGCAGTATTTT.

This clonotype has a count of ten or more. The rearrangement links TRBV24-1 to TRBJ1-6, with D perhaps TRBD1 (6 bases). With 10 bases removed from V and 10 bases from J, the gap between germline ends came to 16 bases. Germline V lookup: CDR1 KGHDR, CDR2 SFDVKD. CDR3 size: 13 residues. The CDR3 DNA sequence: TGTGCCACTCAGGACAGATCAGGATCACCCCTCCACTTT. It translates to CATQDRSGSPLHF.